The clone carrying this TCR beta chain has ten or more counts. Its antigen is currently unknown. The authors divided CD4+ cells into CD45RA+ naive and CD45RA-negative memory subsets. This sample is drawn from a study of shared clonotypes between healthy human individuals. Study overall: Each donor had three CD4 naive, three CD4 memory, two CD8 naive and one CD8 memory plate. Findings of the study overall: It was observed that roughly 4.8% of naive CD4 clonotypes were shared across a few donors. Some clonotypes were shared by all four sorted-subset donors, while others were not shared. The non-shared ones had lower generation probabilities than the shared ones.

V lost 7 bases and J lost 8, with 18 bases in between. Germline CDR1 is SGDLS and CDR2 is YYNGEE. The CDR3 is made up of 13 amino acids. TCRdb keeps only in-frame clones here, not all; method: immunoSEQ multiplex PCR. The table has over 850,000 clones, around 78% seen once. The V call is TRBV9, the J call TRBJ1-2; perhaps TRBD1 as D (5 bases). The sample comprised memory CD4+ T cells from PBMCs. Subset meaning: CD45RA-negative fraction. The sequence was collected from a man younger than 30 in good health. Some clones in this sample may be carry-over from other donors' samples. The CDR3, as DNA: TGTGCCAGCTATGGGACCGGGGGAGGAGGCTACACCTTC. Amino acids: CASYGTGGGGYTF.